These 24 T cell receptor beta chains originate from one sample sequenced in a study of vaccination and CD4 T cells after COVID-19. Their target antigens are unknown. Treatment reported: roughly 10-day PBMC culture with coronavirus spike peptide pools or control peptides (ViraFEST assay). Gathering of the CD4+ T cells, from the unexposed donor, took place before the COVID-19 pandemic (2011-2018). Oncomine TCR Beta short-read sequencing was applied to DNA from cultured CD4+ T cells. Investigators isolated genomic DNA from cultured CD4+ T cells. TCRdb independently ran MiXCR on the PCR reads; one entry per CDR3 protein. This table has about 11,000 distinct CDR3 sequences, about 40% appearing once. Sequencing was done on a sample of CD4+ T cells from blood, cultured in vitro. The origin of the receptors is a human donor in good health.

V and J are TRBV2 and TRBJ2-7; D remains ambiguous. The CDR3 totals 11 residues. Germline CDR1 SNHLY, CDR2 FYNNEI. V was clipped by 2 bases and J by 3 bases, with 2 bases between them. The CDR3 loop reads CASSELYEQYF. In DNA, the CDR3 is TGTGCCAGCAGTGAACTCTACGAGCAGTACTTC.

This clonotype has only a few counts. The V and J genes are TRBV6-2 or TRBV6-3 and TRBJ2-7; D gene unclear. Trimming pared 3 bases from V and 2 bases from J, leaving 8 bases between. Germline V gene data show CDR1 as MNHEY and CDR2 as SVGEGT. This CDR3 is 13 amino acids long. The CDR3 spells CASSYPDAYEQYF. The CDR3 nucleotides are TGTGCCAGCAGTTATCCCGACGCCTACGAGCAGTACTTC.

J is TRBJ2-3 and V is TRBV28, with 10 bases identical to TRBD1. CDR3 length equals 14 residues. Germline V gives CDR1 MDHEN, CDR2 SYDVKM. Trimming removed 10 bases from V and 3 bases from J; junction bases left unmatched: 7. The CDR3, as DNA: TGTGCCACCGACGGACAGGGGGGGACAGATACGCAGTATTTT. It translates to CATDGQGGTDTQYF.

The sample holds a few counts of this clonotype. The genes are TRBV6-1 and TRBJ2-7; D unclear. V lost 10 bases and J lost 3, with 10 bases in between. Germline V gives CDR1 MNHNS, CDR2 SASEGT. The CDR3 runs 11 residues. DNA of the CDR3: TGTGCCATCCTTATCTTCTACGAGCAGTACTTC. Translating it yields CAILIFYEQYF.

In this sample, this clonotype turned up a few times. The chain recombines TRBV20-1 with TRBJ2-1, with D possibly being TRBD2 (6 bases). CDR1 and CDR2 (germline): DFQATT, SNEGSKA (reference sequence). Trimming removed 1 base at V and 6 bases at J, with 13 bases between. The CDR3 has 14 residues. The CDR3 region is CSARVAARSNEQFF. The CDR3 DNA follows: TGCAGTGCTAGAGTAGCGGCAAGGAGCAATGAGCAGTTCTTC.

This chain joins TRBV7-8 and TRBJ2-1, with TRBD2 identical over 10 bases. The CDR3 is made up of 16 amino acids. Germline CDR1 is SGHVS and CDR2 is FQNEAQ. V lost 4 bases and J lost 8; bases outside the gene matches: 11. CDR3 nucleotide sequence: TGTGCCAGCAGCTCCCGCCCAGCGGGAGGGAACTATGAGCAGTTCTTC. Translating gives CASSSRPAGGNYEQFF.

This chain uses TRBV19 with TRBJ1-5, with 9 nucleotides matching TRBD1. The CDR3 totals 15 residues. V gave up 4 bases and J gave up 3 bases; unmatched junction bases: 4. Per the germline V gene, CDR1 is LNHDA and CDR2 is SQIVND (reference sequence). The CDR3: CASSTGTGYNQPQHF. Written as DNA, the CDR3 is TGTGCCAGTAGTACCGGGACAGGGTACAATCAGCCCCAGCATTTT.

The V and J genes are TRBV6-1 and TRBJ2-3, with D possibly TRBD1 on 5 matching bases. The CDR3 consists of 14 residues. Germline loops: CDR1 MNHNS, CDR2 SASEGT. The V gene lost 5 bases and the J gene lost 2 bases, with 11 bases spanning the gap. The CDR3 protein is CASSLRQITDTQYF. CDR3 nucleotides: TGTGCCAGCAGTCTAAGACAGATCACAGATACGCAGTATTTT.

V gene TRBV10-3 combines with J gene TRBJ2-5, with TRBD2 matching 12 bases. CDR3 length: 18 residues. Germline-derived CDR1 and CDR2 are ENHRY and SYGVKD. V lost 4 bases, J lost 0 bases, and 9 bases stayed unmatched. The CDR3 here is CAISGTPTSGRDQETQYF. In DNA, the CDR3 is TGTGCCATCAGTGGCACCCCGACTAGCGGGAGAGACCAAGAGACCCAGTACTTC.

The table lists this clonotype with a few counts. The chain combines TRBV2 with TRBJ1-2; 8 bases fit TRBD1. Germline CDR1 reads SNHLY; CDR2 reads FYNNEI. J gave up 12 bases and V 7 bases, and 13 bases lay outside the gene matches. This CDR3 region has 13 residues. This CDR3 reads CASNQGQAKGHTF. CDR3 nucleotide sequence: TGTGCCAGCAACCAGGGACAGGCCAAGGGCCACACCTTC.

The chain links TRBV2 to TRBJ1-5; 9 bases line up with TRBD1. The trim removed 8 bases at V and 1 base at J, leaving 6 bases unmatched. Germline loops: CDR1 SNHLY, CDR2 FYNNEI. The CDR3 has 15 amino acids. The CDR3 DNA sequence: TGTGCCAGCGGGTGGACAGGGGCAAGCAATCAGCCCCAGCATTTT. Protein sequence: CASGWTGASNQPQHF.

This chain connects TRBV15 to TRBJ1-2; D perhaps matches TRBD1 (6 bases). This CDR3 region has 16 residues. CDR1 and CDR2 from the germline V gene are LNHNV and YYDKDF (reference sequence). Trimming took 1 base from V and 6 from J, leaving 18 bases between them. In nucleotides, the CDR3 is TGTGCCACCAGCAGAGGCACAAGGGGGATGAGTGATGGCTACACCTTC. The encoded protein is CATSRGTRGMSDGYTF.

The genes are TRBV5-8 and TRBJ2-2; the match to TRBD1 covers 8 bases. After removal of 5 bases from V and 6 bases from J, the junction contained 3 bases not matched to a gene. Germline values: CDR1 SGHTS, CDR2 YDEGEE. The CDR3 spans 13 residues. CDR3 region: CASRRTGSGELFF. The CDR3 DNA sequence: TGTGCCAGCAGAAGGACAGGGTCCGGGGAGCTGTTTTTT.

This rearrangement joins TRBV12-5 to TRBJ2-5, with D possibly being TRBD1 (5 bases). The germline V gene encodes CDR1 LGHNT and CDR2 FRNRAP. This CDR3 region has 14 residues. V dropped 1 base and J dropped 4 bases, with 10 bases sitting between them. CDR3 sequence (DNA): TGTGCTAGTGGTTTGGGATCAGGGTTAGAGACCCAGTACTTC. Its translation is CASGLGSGLETQYF.

This chain joins TRBV19 and TRBJ2-7, with TRBD1 identical over 7 bases. Germline CDR1 LNHDA, CDR2 SQIVND (reference sequence). There are 15 residues in the CDR3. The ends lost 1 base at V and 2 bases at J; junction bases unmatched: 5. The chain's CDR3 is CASSIVAGGTYEQYF. Written as DNA, the CDR3 is TGTGCCAGTAGTATAGTCGCAGGGGGAACCTACGAGCAGTACTTC. Based on the CDR3 plus reference TRBV19 and TRBJ2-7, the full variable domain is DGGITQSPKYLFRKEGQNVTLSCEQNLNHDAMYWYRQDPGQGLRLIYYSQIVNDFQKGDIAEGYSVSREKKESFPLTVTSAQKNPTAFYLCASSIVAGGTYEQYFGPGTRLTVT.

This clonotype was observed a few times. The chain joins TRBV11-2 to TRBJ2-7; unclear D gene. V lost 0 bases and J lost 7, with 4 bases in between. CDR3 size: 11 residues. CDR1 is SGHAT and CDR2 is FQNNGV in the germline V gene. The CDR3 bases are TGTGCCAGCAGCTTAGATTTGGAGCAGTACTTC. The encoded protein is CASSLDLEQYF.

There are a few counts of this clonotype. V usage is TRBV15 and J usage is TRBJ2-7; a weak D match, TRBD1 (6 bases). CDR3 length equals 14 residues. Germline V gives CDR1 LNHNV, CDR2 YYDKDF (reference sequence). Trimming cost V 5 bases and J 2 bases, with 13 bases left between them. The CDR3 sequence: CATSPGGSTYEQYF. DNA for the CDR3: TGTGCCACCAGCCCTGGGGGCAGTACCTACGAGCAGTACTTC.

This clonotype was counted between two and nine times. J is TRBJ2-7 and V is TRBV20-1, with 8 positions matching TRBD2. Per the germline V gene, CDR1 is DFQATT and CDR2 is SNEGSKA (reference sequence). The J segment lost 2 bases and the V segment lost 3 bases, leaving 6 bases of the junction unmatched. The CDR3 spans 14 residues. The CDR3, as DNA: TGCAGTGCTAGTCGGACTAGCCGCCCCTACGAGCAGTACTTC. Translated: CSASRTSRPYEQYF.

CDR3 loop: CASSYRRAGVRGNQPQHF. In DNA, the CDR3 is TGTGCCAGCAGTTACCGTCGCGCAGGGGTTCGAGGCAATCAGCCCCAGCATTTT. The chain has TRBV6-2 or TRBV6-3 and TRBJ1-5; D is possibly TRBD1 (6 bases). Trimming took 2 bases from V and 2 from J, leaving 19 bases between them. Germline CDR1 reads MNHEY; CDR2 reads SVGEGT. This CDR3 is 18 amino acids long.

This clonotype was seen a handful of times. This rearrangement joins TRBV19 to TRBJ1-1, with 7 bases aligning to TRBD1. The V gene end was trimmed by 10 bases and the J gene end by 0 bases; junction bases not matched to a gene: 5. Germline loops: CDR1 LNHDA, CDR2 SQIVND (reference sequence). This CDR3 is built from 13 residues. The CDR3 nucleotides read TGTGCCACCTCACAGGGGATGAACACTGAAGCTTTCTTT. Amino acid sequence: CATSQGMNTEAFF. The full variable domain, completed using reference TRBV19 and TRBJ1-1, is DGGITQSPKYLFRKEGQNVTLSCEQNLNHDAMYWYRQDPGQGLRLIYYSQIVNDFQKGDIAEGYSVSREKKESFPLTVTSAQKNPTAFYLCATSQGMNTEAFFGQGTRLTVV.

This clonotype was counted a few times. V usage is TRBV7-2 and J usage is TRBJ1-2; tentative D call: TRBD1 (5 bases). The germline gives CDR1 SGHTA, CDR2 FQGNSA. The ends were cut back, 1 base at V and 14 bases at J, with 17 bases in the middle. CDR3 length: 13 residues. The CDR3 DNA follows: TGTGCCAGCAGCTTAGGTGGGGACCTAAAACGAACCTTC. It translates to CASSLGGDLKRTF. Using reference TRBV7-2 and TRBJ1-2 for the parts outside the CDR3, the full variable domain is GAGVSQSPSNKVTEKGKDVELRCDPISGHTALYWYRQSLGQGLEFLIYFQGNSAPDKSGLPSDRFSAERTGGSVSTLTIQRTQQEDSAVYLCASSLGGDLKRTFGSGTRLTVV.

The chain uses TRBV15 and TRBJ2-7, with D possibly matching TRBD2 (6 bases). This CDR3 is built from 14 residues. V dropped 8 bases and J dropped 4 bases, with 18 bases sitting between them. Germline V gene sequence: CDR1 LNHNV, CDR2 YYDKDF (reference sequence). Written as DNA, the CDR3 is TGTGCCACCGCCTACTCGGGAGACCGATACGAGCAGTACTTC. Amino acid sequence: CATAYSGDRYEQYF. Filled out from reference TRBV15 and TRBJ2-7, the complete variable domain reads DAMVIQNPRYQVTQFGKPVTLSCSQTLNHNVMYWYQQKSSQAPKLLFHYYDKDFNNEADTPDNFQSRRPNTSFCFLDIRSPGLGDTAMYLCATAYSGDRYEQYFGPGTRLTVT.

This clonotype occurred once. The junction departs from germline at one end; a sequencing error may be responsible. This rearrangement joins TRBV7-9 to TRBJ2-7; 12 bases agree with TRBD1. The CDR3 runs 15 residues. Germline values: CDR1 SEHNR, CDR2 FQNEAQ (reference sequence). The CDR3 sequence: CASSLAEGTGGADHF. The CDR3 coding sequence is TGTGCCAGCAGCTTAGCCGAGGGGACAGGGGGCGCAGATCACTTC. The full variable domain, completed using reference TRBV7-9 and TRBJ2-7, is DTGVSQNPRHKITKRGQNVTFRCDPISEHNRLYWYRQTLGQGPEFLTYFQNEAQLEKSRLLSDRFSAERPKGSFSTLEIQRTEQGDSAMYLCASSLAEGTGGADHFGPGTRLTVT.

The table lists this clonotype with a few counts. The J gene is TRBJ1-1, the V gene TRBV24-1; 8 bases are a match to TRBD1. V was pared by 3 bases and J by 3 bases, with 5 bases of the junction left unmatched. Germline lookup yields CDR1 KGHDR and CDR2 SFDVKD. CDR3 length: 15 residues. The CDR3 sequence: CATSDPMTGDTEAFF. The CDR3 nucleotides read TGTGCCACCAGTGATCCCATGACAGGGGACACTGAAGCTTTCTTT.